The clone carrying this TCR beta chain was recorded at least ten times. Germline CDR1 is MGHDK and CDR2 is SYGVNS. The V gene end was trimmed by 7 bases and the J gene end by 4 bases; junction bases not matched to a gene: 5. This CDR3 has 13 residues. This sample was taken from a study of patients and donors after allogeneic stem cell transplantation. Using its own MiXCR run on the RT-PCR reads, TCRdb lists one record per CDR3 protein. The sample lists about a million distinct CDR3 sequences, about a sixth occurring once. The sequence was obtained from a human donor who was either an allogeneic HSCT recipient or a stem cell or donor lymphocyte infusion donor (not recorded which). It is not recorded whose cells these are; they may come from a transplant donor. Material: blood, either unsorted or a sorted T cell fraction (not recorded which). The V call is TRBV25-1, the J call TRBJ2-3, with 7 bases lining up with TRBD1. CDR3 in amino acids: CASTHTGADTQYF. The CDR3 nucleotides read TGTGCCAGCACCCATACAGGGGCAGATACGCAGTATTTT.